This T cell receptor beta chain originates from a study of T cell responses to AZD1222 COVID-19 vaccine. This clone has just one count. The protocol was immunoSEQ multiplex PCR, while the TCRdb copy is restricted to in-frame clones and leaves out a portion. The sample lists under 130,000 clones, roughly 90% seen once, with roughly 2.6% in the top ten. This TCR was recovered from an adult in good health. This specimen was peripheral blood, taken on day 0 of AZD1222 vaccination.

The CDR3 region is CAISETGQGYAGYTF. CDR3 DNA: TGTGCCATCAGTGAAACGGGACAGGGGTACGCTGGCTACACCTTC. The V gene is TRBV10-3, the J gene TRBJ1-2; 10 bases map to TRBD1. This CDR3 contains 15 residues. Germline lookup yields CDR1 ENHRY and CDR2 SYGVKD. The trim removed 3 bases at V and 7 bases at J, leaving 8 bases unmatched.